This T cell receptor (beta chain) was profiled in a study of cytomegalovirus exposure and HLA in healthy donors. General study findings and limits: Productive rates of about 90% or about 30% were seen for most TCR beta V segments in an earlier analysis. Generally TCR sequences proved uncommon, though certain public TCRs appeared in numerous donors. Researchers reported in a later analysis that a missense DCLRE1C variant was tied to TCR beta V- and J-gene trimming.

Looked up from germline, CDR1 is MNHEY and CDR2 is SVGAGI. Trimming at V came to 6 bases and at J to 4 bases, leaving 10 bases not matched to a gene. This CDR3 has 15 amino acids. On this clone: Its antigen is still unknown.

PCR was performed using 60 Vbeta and 13 Jbeta primers. Authors' data handling: Some 11 million shared chains were among the approximately 76 million unique TCR beta chains that a later analysis counted. Sequencing was performed with immunoSEQ multiplex PCR; in TCRdb, only in-frame clones are kept and a portion is missing. The V and J calls and the clone size are those of that table, but D and trimming were determined from the DNA. The table includes about 160,000 clones, more than 70% detected once. The chain recombines TRBV6-5 with TRBJ2-3, with TRBD1 matching over 7 bases. The TCR sequence derives from a male donor in good health and CMV-seronegative. Sequenced sample: PBMCs. In DNA form, the CDR3 reads TGTGCCAGCAGCCATACAGGGGTTAGCCCAGATACGCAGTATTTT. Its protein product is CASSHTGVSPDTQYF.